The clone carrying this T cell receptor beta chain was counted a few times. Its antigen is still unknown. These data belong to a study of cytomegalovirus exposure and HLA in healthy donors. Study-wide points: Earlier analysis looked at TCR beta V segments, and most were productive about 90% or about 30% of the time.

The study ran its PCR with 60 Vbeta and 13 Jbeta primers. The assay was immunoSEQ multiplex PCR, and TCRdb's table has in-frame clones only and misses some. The sample holds around 110,000 clones, around three quarters seen once. The sequencing input was PBMCs. The source is a woman aged 30 to 39 in good health and CMV-seronegative.

CDR3 protein: CASSLGDRGMYQETQYF. The CDR3 DNA reads as TGTGCCAGCAGCTTGGGGGACAGGGGGATGTACCAAGAGACCCAGTACTTC. The chain employs TRBV5-8 and TRBJ2-5; TRBD1 agrees at 11 bases. From germline, CDR1 is SGHTS and CDR2 YDEGEE. Unmatched junction bases numbered 4, after V lost 0 bases and J lost 0 bases. The length of the CDR3 is 17 residues.